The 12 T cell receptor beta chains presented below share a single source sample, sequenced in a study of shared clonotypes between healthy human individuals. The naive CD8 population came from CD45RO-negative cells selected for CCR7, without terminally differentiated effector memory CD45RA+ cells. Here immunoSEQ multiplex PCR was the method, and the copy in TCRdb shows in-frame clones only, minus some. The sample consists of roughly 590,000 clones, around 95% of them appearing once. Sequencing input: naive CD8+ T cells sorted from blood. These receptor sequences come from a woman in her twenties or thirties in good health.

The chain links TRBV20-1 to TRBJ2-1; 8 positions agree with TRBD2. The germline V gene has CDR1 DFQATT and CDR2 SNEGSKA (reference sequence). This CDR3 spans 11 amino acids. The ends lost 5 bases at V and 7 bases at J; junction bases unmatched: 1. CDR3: CSAPSGNEQFF. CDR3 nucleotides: TGCAGTGCTCCTAGCGGGAATGAGCAGTTCTTC.

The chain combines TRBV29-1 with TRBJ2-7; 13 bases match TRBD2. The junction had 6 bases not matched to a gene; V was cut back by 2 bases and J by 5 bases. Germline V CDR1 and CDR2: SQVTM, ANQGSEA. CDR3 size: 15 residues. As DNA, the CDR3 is TGCAGCGTTGAATTAGGACTAGCGGGAGCTCACGAGCAGTACTTC. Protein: CSVELGLAGAHEQYF.

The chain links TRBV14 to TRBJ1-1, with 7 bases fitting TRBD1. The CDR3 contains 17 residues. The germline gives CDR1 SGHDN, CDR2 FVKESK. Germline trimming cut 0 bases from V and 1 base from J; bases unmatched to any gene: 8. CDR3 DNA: TGTGCCAGCAGCCAAGATCGGCTCAAGGGGGCGAACACTGAAGCTTTCTTT. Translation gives CASSQDRLKGANTEAFF.

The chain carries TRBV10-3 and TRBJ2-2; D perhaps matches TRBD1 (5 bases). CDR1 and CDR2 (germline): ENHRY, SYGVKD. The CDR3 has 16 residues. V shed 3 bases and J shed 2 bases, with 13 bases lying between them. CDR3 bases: TGTGCCATCAGTGATGGGGTAGGGGATAACACCGGGGAGCTGTTTTTT. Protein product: CAISDGVGDNTGELFF.

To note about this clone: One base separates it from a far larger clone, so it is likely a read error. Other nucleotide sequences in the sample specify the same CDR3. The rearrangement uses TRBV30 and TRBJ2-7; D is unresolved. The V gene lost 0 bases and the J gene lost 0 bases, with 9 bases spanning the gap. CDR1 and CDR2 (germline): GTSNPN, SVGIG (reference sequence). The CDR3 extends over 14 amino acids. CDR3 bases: TGTGCCTGGAGTGTCGGGCCTCTCTCCTACGAGCAGTACTTC. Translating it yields CAWSVGPLSYEQYF.

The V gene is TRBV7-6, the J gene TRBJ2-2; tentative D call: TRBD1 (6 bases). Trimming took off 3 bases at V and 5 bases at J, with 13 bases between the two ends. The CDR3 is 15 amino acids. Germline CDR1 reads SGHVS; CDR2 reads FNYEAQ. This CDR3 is CASSFTGLKTGELFF. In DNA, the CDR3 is TGTGCCAGCAGCTTTACAGGGTTGAAAACCGGGGAGCTGTTTTTT.

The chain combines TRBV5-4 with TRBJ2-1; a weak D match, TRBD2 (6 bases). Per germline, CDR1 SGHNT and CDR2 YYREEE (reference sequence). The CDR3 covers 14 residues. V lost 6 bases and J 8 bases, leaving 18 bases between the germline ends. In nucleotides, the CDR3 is TGTGCCAGCACCCCGGGGTTCGGGGGATATGAGCAGTTCTTC. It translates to CASTPGFGGYEQFF.

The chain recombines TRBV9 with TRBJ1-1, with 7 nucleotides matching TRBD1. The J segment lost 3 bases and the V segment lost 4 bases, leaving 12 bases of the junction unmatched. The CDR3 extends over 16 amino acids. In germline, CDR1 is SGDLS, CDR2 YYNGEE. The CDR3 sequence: CASSTRQGSGDTEAFF. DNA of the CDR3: TGTGCCAGCAGCACCCGACAGGGTTCCGGCGACACTGAAGCTTTCTTT.

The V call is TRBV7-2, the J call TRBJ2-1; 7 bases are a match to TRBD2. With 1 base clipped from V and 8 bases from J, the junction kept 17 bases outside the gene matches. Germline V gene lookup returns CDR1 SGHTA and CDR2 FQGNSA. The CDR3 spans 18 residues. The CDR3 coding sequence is TGTGCCAGCAGCTTAGTAAATCTATGGGAGGGCCGCGGGGATGAGCAGTTCTTC. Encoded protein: CASSLVNLWEGRGDEQFF. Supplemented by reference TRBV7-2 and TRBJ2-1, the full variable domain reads GAGVSQSPSNKVTEKGKDVELRCDPISGHTALYWYRQSLGQGLEFLIYFQGNSAPDKSGLPSDRFSAERTGGSVSTLTIQRTQQEDSAVYLCASSLVNLWEGRGDEQFFGPGTRLTVL.

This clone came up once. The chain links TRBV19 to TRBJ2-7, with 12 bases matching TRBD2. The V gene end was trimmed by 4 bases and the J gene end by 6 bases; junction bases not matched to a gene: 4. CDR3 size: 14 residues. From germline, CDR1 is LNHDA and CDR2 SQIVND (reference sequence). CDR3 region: CASSTWTSGTEQYF. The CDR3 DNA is TGTGCCAGTAGTACCTGGACTAGCGGGACCGAGCAGTACTTC.

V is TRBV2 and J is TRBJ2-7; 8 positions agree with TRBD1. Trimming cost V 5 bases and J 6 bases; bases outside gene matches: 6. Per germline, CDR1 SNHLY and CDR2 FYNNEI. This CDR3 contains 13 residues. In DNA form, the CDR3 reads TGTGCCAGCAGTCCTCAGGGGGCGGGCGAGCAGTACTTC. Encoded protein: CASSPQGAGEQYF.

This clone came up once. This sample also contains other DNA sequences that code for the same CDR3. The CDR3 bases are TGTGCCAGCAGCCCAGGGACTAGCGGGAGGAATGAGCAGTTCTTC. Its protein is CASSPGTSGRNEQFF. The chain links TRBV27 to TRBJ2-1, with TRBD2 identical over 15 bases. Germline CDR1 reads MNHEY; CDR2 reads SMNVEV (reference sequence). Trimming cost V 6 bases and J 7 bases; bases outside gene matches: 4. The CDR3 contains 15 residues.